This TCR beta chain was sequenced for a study of blood T cell repertoires in COVID-19. Study-level background: The United States, Italy and Spain were the sources of the acute and convalescent COVID-19 samples. PBMCs, B-cell-depleted T cells, or T cells were the source of the cDNA or gDNA that made up the material.

Authors' methods: Amplification from reference gene primers served as the basis for estimated nucleated cell counts. Sequencing used immunoSEQ multiplex PCR; TCRdb keeps in-frame clones, though not all of them. The V and J calls and clone size come from that table; D and trimming were worked out from the DNA. The table has tens of thousands of clones, 65% to 80% seen once; the top ten hold around 5%. Per germline, CDR1 SGHTA and CDR2 FQGNSA. Trimming removed 3 bases from V and 5 bases from J, with 9 bases in between. The CDR3 spans 13 residues. Sequenced input: peripheral blood. The V call is TRBV7-2, the J call TRBJ2-3; D remains unclear. This clonotype was sampled from a human donor in a cohort sampled during active COVID-19. In DNA, the CDR3 is TGTGCCAGCAGCTTCCGTCGGAGAGATACGCAGTATTTT. Translation: CASSFRRRDTQYF.